This T cell receptor beta chain is from a study of beta chain features in type 1 diabetes (dated by TCRdb to the late 2010s). Regarding the research as a whole: Patients and healthy donors did not differ in mean age, gender distribution, total cell number or subset yield. A total of 100 million to 140 million sorted cells were examined across all samples, and the number of cells per subset was strongly correlated with RNA yield. Naive and central memory subsets were obtained from all 30 or so donors, but regulatory and stem cell-like memory subsets were isolated from only 8 patients and 8 healthy donors. The study compared TCRB repertoires of sorted circulating CD4+ T cell subsets between recently diagnosed type 1 diabetes patients and matched healthy donors.

Notes on this clone: It has no known antigen specificity. No much larger clone exists at a distance of one base, and base qualities are not known.

All of the isolated RNA was reverse transcribed with the High Capacity cDNA Reverse Transcription Kit, so expressed TCRB transcripts were sequenced. Naive, central memory and regulatory T cell samples underwent deep immunoSEQ sequencing, averaging approximately 3.3 million total reads per sample. After sorted cells were lysed in RLT buffer, RNA was extracted with DNase-treated RNeasy Micro or Mini kits, with the choice depending on cell number. Each cell subset was processed separately to prevent cross-contamination, with patient and healthy donor samples processed together. TCRB sequences were amplified from cDNA with the immunoSEQ multiplex PCR, producing 87-bp fragments spanning the CDR3 region. Sequencing of the amplicons was performed on the Illumina HiSeq platform. The original pipeline was this. Synthetic template baselines were used to correct PCR bias computationally, reads within Hamming distance 2 were collapsed, and singletons that could not be merged were discarded. Reads were aligned against IMGT so that V, D and J genes, CDR3 length and insertions or deletions at six rearrangement sites could be assigned. Within each subset, clonotype counts were normalized to sorted cell number, after which true diversity and Gini coefficients were computed with the tcR R package. The overlap coefficient, calculated on TCRB nucleotide sequences, was used to measure repertoire sharing. As a proxy for the pre-selection repertoire, out-of-frame TCRB sequences from naive cells were analyzed. Held by TCRdb, this immuneACCESS table contains in-frame sequences only and omits some clones. Under half of the omission traces to an unresolved V gene where checked; the cause of the rest is unknown. The D gene and trimming were derived from the DNA, and the V and J assignments and clone size from that table. In this sample the table shows about 300,000 clones, 13% of which occur a single time. The ten biggest clones cover roughly 0.015% of the sample.

Each donor gave one peripheral blood draw, averaging roughly 100 mL, which was collected into heparinised tubes. A BD FACSAria II was used to sort naive, central memory, regulatory and stem cell-like memory CD4+ T cells with a panel that included CD45RO, CCR7, CD25, CD127, CD95 and CD27. Purity was above 95% for every sorted population. PBMCs were isolated right away by Lymphoprep density gradient centrifugation and were stained directly, without culture. Samples were stained and sorted in pairs, with one healthy donor and one patient per experiment, so that batch effects were minimized. General conclusions and limits of the study: Shorter templates might have been favored by PCR, but patient and control samples were amplified and corrected together, so both groups would have been affected equally by any skew. In all four CD4+ subsets, TCRB CDR3 length was moderately but significantly shorter in type 1 diabetes patients. Naive, central memory and regulatory TCRB repertoires appeared to be more similar among patients than among healthy donors. Because cDNA was sequenced instead of genomic DNA, activated cells with high expression could be over-represented, although the groups did not differ in activation or CD3 levels. HLA sub-analyses involved small numbers of individuals, so any influence of HLA type on TCRB rearrangement remained unresolved. Fewer insertions and more nucleotide deletions at VDJ recombination sites were observed in patients with type 1 diabetes, implying thymic rearrangement abnormalities.

The junction carries 11 bases between V and J, which are trimmed by 2 bases and 0 bases respectively. For CDR1 and CDR2, the germline V gene (reference sequence) lists SEHNR and FQNEAQ. The CDR3 covers 16 residues, taking in both the cysteine and the phenylalanine. Only the CDR3 region is kept as DNA, spanning 48 bases read in frame from base 1. The sample was naive CD4+ T cells from blood. Taken with the paper, the label for cell subset or site translates to: true naive CD4+ T cells. The chain was built from TRBV7-9 and TRBJ1-5, with no D gene named confidently. This clonotype was obtained from a woman aged 18-29 years with type 1 diabetes. CDR3 protein: CASSLWAGASNQPQHF. The nucleotides are TGTGCCAGCAGCTTATGGGCGGGAGCTAGCAATCAGCCCCAGCATTTT.